Detailed here is one TCR beta chain. The antigen remains undetermined. The entry originates in a study of shared clonotypes between healthy human individuals. Study-wide background: Three CD4 naive, three CD4 memory, two CD8 naive and one CD8 memory plate were used per donor. General study points: Rarefaction showed that sequencing of sorted subsets was incomplete (despite large depth). Larger estimated richness was generally seen in naive subsets than in memory subsets.

Free of recent acute infections or vaccinations, the donors were healthy HIV-negative adults. Method: immunoSEQ multiplex PCR; TCRdb's copy keeps in-frame clones and lacks some. The table lists more than 1,200,000 clones, 98% to 99% of them singletons. Germline V gene lookup returns CDR1 SGHAT and CDR2 FQNNGV. CDR3 size: 11 residues. Trimming shortened V by 3 bases and J by 7 bases, and 6 bases separated the two germline ends. The clonotype comes from a man aged 25 to 45 in good health. The specimen sequenced was naive CD4+ T cells sorted from blood. Subset denoted: CD45RA+ positively selected. The chain uses TRBV11-2 and TRBJ1-1; D is uncertain. The CDR3 protein is CASSFVGEAFF. In DNA form, the CDR3 reads TGTGCCAGCAGCTTTGTGGGTGAAGCTTTCTTT.